The T cell receptor beta chain described here comes from a study of blood T cell repertoires in COVID-19. Overall study: Whether acute or convalescent, the COVID-19 samples came from the United States, Italy and Spain.

Clinical history reported by participants formed the basis on which cohorts were assigned. Donors in Cohort 3 counted as recovered after two negative PCRs, clearance, or symptom resolution. Germline V gene data show CDR1 as SGHAT and CDR2 as FQNNGV. The CDR3 is made up of 16 amino acids. The trim removed 2 bases at V and 4 bases at J, leaving 8 bases unmatched. The method was immunoSEQ multiplex PCR; TCRdb's version includes in-frame clones alone and lacks a portion of them. The profile shows 180,000 or so clones, over 75% of them singletons. The specimen sequenced was PBMCs or T cells enriched from blood (not recorded which). The TCR was taken from a man aged 50-59 years who had recovered from COVID-19. The genes are TRBV11-2 and TRBJ2-7; TRBD2 matches 10 bases. CDR3 sequence reads: CASSLLASGRGYEQYF. The DNA of the CDR3 is TGTGCCAGCAGCTTATTGGCTAGCGGGAGAGGGTACGAGCAGTACTTC.